Each of the 10 T cell receptor beta chains below was sequenced from the same sample in a study of T cell repertoires in cytomegalovirus infection. MiXCR, run by TCRdb on the reads, gives a single entry per CDR3 protein. This sample has under 800,000 distinct CDR3 sequences, with around 24% found just once. Sequencing was done on a sample of CD8+ T cells from PBMCs. All receptors derive from a human donor in good health (CMV status not recorded). Some clones in this sample may be carry-over from other donors' samples.

In this sample, this clonotype turned up a few times. V is TRBV11-2 and J is TRBJ2-5; TRBD2 matches at 9 bases. Losses at the gene ends were 5 bases for V and 4 bases for J; bases not matched to a gene: 11. This CDR3 region has 16 residues. Germline V gene lookup returns CDR1 SGHAT and CDR2 FQNNGV. This CDR3 reads CASSMRGGGAVETQYF. For the CDR3, the DNA is TGTGCCAGCAGCATGAGGGGCGGGGGGGCCGTAGAGACCCAGTACTTC.

In DNA, the CDR3 is TGTGCCATCAGACGGACATTTCAAGCGAACACCGGGGAGCTGTTTTTT. Residues: CAIRRTFQANTGELFF. The rearrangement joins TRBV10-3 to TRBJ2-2; possibly TRBD1 for D (5 bases). CDR1 and CDR2 from the germline V gene are ENHRY and SYGVKD. The CDR3 runs 16 residues. Trimming removed 6 bases at V and 0 bases at J, with 14 bases between.

This clonotype has only a few counts. The chain carries TRBV12-3 or TRBV12-4 and TRBJ1-1; maybe TRBD1 (6 bases). Trimming removed 3 bases at V and 8 bases at J, with 13 bases between. CDR3 length: 13 residues. The chain's CDR3 is CASSFHRDVEAFF. Written as DNA, the CDR3 is TGTGCCAGCAGTTTTCACAGGGACGTCGAAGCTTTCTTT.

The chain recombines TRBV6-1 with TRBJ2-1, with 8 bases lining up with TRBD1. Trimming removed 5 bases from V and 9 bases from J; junction bases left unmatched: 12. CDR1 and CDR2 from the germline V gene are MNHNS and SASEGT. CDR3 length: 15 amino acids. CDR3 nucleotides: TGTGCCAGCAGTCGACAGGGGCTCTTCTCGGGTGAGCAGTTCTTC. Translating it yields CASSRQGLFSGEQFF.

This clonotype was found a few times. The rearrangement uses TRBV7-8 and TRBJ2-7; D may be TRBD2 (6 bases). Trimming pared 4 bases from V and 2 bases from J, leaving 15 bases between. Per the germline V gene, CDR1 is SGHVS and CDR2 is FQNEAQ. CDR3 size: 15 residues. DNA for the CDR3: TGTGCCAGCAGCTCGGGACTGACATTTCCCTACGAGCAGTACGTC. Its protein product is CASSSGLTFPYEQYV.

Many counts were recorded for this clonotype. The chain is built from TRBV7-2 and TRBJ1-6; D remains ambiguous. The germline V and J ends were trimmed by 5 bases and 0 bases, with 11 bases remaining between them. The CDR3 is made up of 16 amino acids. The germline gives CDR1 SGHTA, CDR2 FQGNSA. The CDR3 spells CASSPTESSYNSPLHF. The CDR3 nucleotides read TGTGCCAGCAGCCCTACGGAAAGCTCCTATAATTCACCCCTCCACTTT.

V and J are TRBV7-2 and TRBJ2-2; D may be TRBD1 (5 bases). The CDR3 totals 15 residues. CDR1 and CDR2 from the germline V gene are SGHTA and FQGNSA. Trimming took off 6 bases at V and 0 bases at J, with 11 bases between the two ends. CDR3 loop: CASSWTPANTGELFF. The DNA for the CDR3 is TGTGCCAGCAGTTGGACACCAGCGAACACCGGGGAGCTGTTTTTT.

Worth noting for this clonotype: A read error is possible here, since a much larger clone lies one base away. The CDR3, as DNA: TGTGCCAGCAGTTTAAAATGGAATACGCAGTATTTT. It is translated as CASSLKWNTQYF. The V call is TRBV12-3 or TRBV12-4, the J call TRBJ2-3; D call uncertain. The CDR3 has 12 amino acids. V lost 2 bases and J 7 bases, leaving 7 bases between the germline ends.

The CDR3 loop is CASSLPGGLQETQYF. The CDR3 DNA is TGTGCCAGCAGCCTACCGGGGGGGCTCCAAGAGACCCAGTACTTC. The chain joins TRBV6-6 to TRBJ2-5, with 8 bases that match TRBD2. The CDR3 is made up of 15 amino acids. J was trimmed by 1 base and V by 6 bases; bases with no gene match: 7. The germline gives CDR1 MNHNY, CDR2 SVGAGI (reference sequence).

The chain uses TRBV12-3 or TRBV12-4 and TRBJ1-1; no definite D call. The CDR3 is made up of 14 amino acids. Trimming removed 5 bases at V and 1 base at J, with 11 bases between. The CDR3 DNA sequence: TGTGCCAGCAGTACCCCTCACTGGAACACTGAAGCTTTCTTT. Residues: CASSTPHWNTEAFF.